The rows below give T cell receptor beta chains drawn from one sample of a study of blood T cells in healthy people across ages. TCRdb re-derived calls from the 5' RACE reads in MiXCR, one entry per CDR3 protein. The table lists about 1.5 million distinct CDR3 sequences, approximately 39% of them singletons. Sequences were obtained from blood. The receptors shown here come from a woman between 18 and 29 years old in good health. Each CDR3 is given with its conserved first and last residue. D genes are given only for firm matches. Some rows have no size entry. The others give once, few or many, or a class for an expanded clone.

cdr3_aa: CACSFGLGDTQYF; cdr3_nt: TGTGCCTGCAGTTTTGGTTTAGGAGATACGCAGTATTTT; v_call: TRBV12-3/TRBV12-4; cdr3_length: 13; j_call: TRBJ2-3; d_call: .; clone_size: .
cdr3_aa: CASSYTDRGTDTQYF; cdr3_nt: TGTGCCAGCAGTTATACCGACAGGGGCACAGATACGCAGTATTTT; v_call: TRBV6-2/TRBV6-3; cdr3_length: 15; j_call: TRBJ2-3; d_call: TRBD1; clone_size: .
cdr3_aa: CASSQINGYEQYF; cdr3_nt: TGTGCCAGCAGCCAAATCAACGGCTACGAGCAGTACTTC; v_call: TRBV3-1; cdr3_length: 13; j_call: TRBJ2-7; d_call: .; clone_size: .
cdr3_aa: CASSPGATSYGYTF; cdr3_nt: TGTGCCAGCAGCCCAGGGGCCACTTCCTATGGCTACACCTTC; v_call: TRBV5-6; cdr3_length: 14; j_call: TRBJ1-2; d_call: .; clone_size: .
cdr3_aa: CASSATLTSGGDTQYF; cdr3_nt: TGTGCCAGCAGCGCTACTCTGACTAGCGGGGGAGATACGCAGTATTTT; v_call: TRBV7-2; cdr3_length: 16; j_call: TRBJ2-3; d_call: TRBD2; clone_size: .
cdr3_aa: CSARDHRGRGYGYTF; cdr3_nt: TGCAGTGCTAGAGATCACAGGGGTAGGGGCTATGGCTACACCTTC; v_call: TRBV20-1; cdr3_length: 15; j_call: TRBJ1-2; d_call: TRBD1; clone_size: .
cdr3_aa: CASSVLRYEKLFF; cdr3_nt: TGTGCCAGCTCCGTATTAAGATACGAAAAACTGTTTTTT; v_call: TRBV18; cdr3_length: 13; j_call: TRBJ1-4; d_call: .; clone_size: once
cdr3_aa: CASSQDHGLEGYEQYF; cdr3_nt: TGCGCCAGCAGCCAAGATCATGGGTTGGAAGGGTACGAGCAGTACTTC; v_call: TRBV4-3; cdr3_length: 16; j_call: TRBJ2-7; d_call: .; clone_size: few
cdr3_aa: CASSVVSGVYNEQYF; cdr3_nt: TGTGCCAGCAGCGTAGTTAGCGGGGTTTACAATGAGCAGTACTTC; v_call: TRBV9; cdr3_length: 15; j_call: TRBJ2-7; d_call: TRBD2; clone_size: once
cdr3_aa: CASSPRSVSGANVLTF; cdr3_nt: TGTGCCAGCAGTCCCCGCAGTGTCTCTGGGGCCAACGTCCTGACTTTC; v_call: TRBV27; cdr3_length: 16; j_call: TRBJ2-6; d_call: .; clone_size: .